One and the same sample provided the 20 T cell receptor beta chains below, sequenced in a study of cytomegalovirus exposure and HLA in healthy donors. The PCR used 60 Vbeta and 13 Jbeta primers. The table came from immunoSEQ multiplex PCR; TCRdb's copy has only in-frame clones and leaves some out. The table has over 150,000 clones, roughly 80% seen once. Sequencing was performed on PBMCs. The receptors here all came from a middle-aged man in good health and CMV-seropositive.

Only one count was recorded for this clone. This chain connects TRBV14 to TRBJ2-7, with TRBD1 as a possible D gene (5 bases). The V and J ends lost 6 bases and 3 bases respectively, with 9 bases between them. The CDR3 runs 12 residues. CDR1 is SGHDN and CDR2 is FVKESK in the germline V gene. As DNA, the CDR3 is TGTGCCAGCAGTGAGCAGGGCTACGAGCAGTACTTC. This sequence encodes CASSEQGYEQYF.

Comment on this clone: Distinct nucleotide sequences in the sample also encode this CDR3. This sequence joins TRBV19 and TRBJ1-1, with 7 bases fitting TRBD1. CDR3 size: 13 residues. J lost 4 bases, V lost 8 bases, and 7 bases had no gene match. CDR1 LNHDA and CDR2 SQIVND come from the germline V gene (reference sequence). The CDR3 is CASQTGRVTEAFF. The DNA of the CDR3 is TGTGCCAGTCAGACAGGGCGAGTCACTGAAGCTTTCTTT.

The CDR3 sequence: CASSYSMARQYF. CDR3 DNA: TGTGCCAGCAGTTACTCGATGGCAAGGCAGTACTTC. The rearrangement uses TRBV6-5 and TRBJ2-7; no clear D gene. CDR3 size: 12 residues. Trimming removed 0 bases at V and 9 bases at J, with 9 bases between. CDR1 MNHEY and CDR2 SVGAGI come from the germline V gene.

The gene calls are TRBV19 and TRBJ1-2; 7 nucleotides line up with TRBD1. V trimming: 3 bases; J trimming: 2 bases; junction bases outside the gene matches: 6. The CDR3 contains 15 residues. Germline V gene sequence: CDR1 LNHDA, CDR2 SQIVND (reference sequence). The CDR3 coding sequence is TGTGCCAGTAGTATTGGGGGACAGCCAAACTATGGCTACACCTTC. It yields the protein CASSIGGQPNYGYTF.

The chain is built from TRBV28 and TRBJ2-7, with TRBD1 matching 7 bases. The CDR3 runs to 14 residues. CDR1 and CDR2 from the germline V gene are MDHEN and SYDVKM. The ends lost 6 bases at V and 1 base at J; junction bases unmatched: 6. Here the CDR3 reads CASSRQGSSYEQYF. The CDR3 DNA is TGTGCCAGCAGCAGACAGGGAAGTTCCTACGAGCAGTACTTC.

The table lists this clone with a count of one. The V call is TRBV27, the J call TRBJ2-7; TRBD1 matches at 7 bases. Germline assignment: CDR1 MNHEY and CDR2 SMNVEV (reference sequence). This CDR3 is built from 14 residues. J gave up 0 bases and V 5 bases, and 4 bases lay outside the gene matches. The CDR3, as DNA: TGTGCCAGCAGTCCGACAGGGACCTCCTACGAGCAGTACTTC. Its protein product is CASSPTGTSYEQYF.

The gene calls are TRBV28 and TRBJ1-5; D is unclear. The CDR3 is 14 amino acids. Trimming removed 6 bases from V and 4 bases from J, with 13 bases in between. CDR1 and CDR2 (germline): MDHEN, SYDVKM. In DNA, the CDR3 is TGTGCCAGCAGCACCGGCGGGAGTAATCAGCCCCAGCATTTT. Protein sequence: CASSTGGSNQPQHF.

The chain uses TRBV28 and TRBJ2-2; TRBD1 aligns across 12 bases. This CDR3 has 18 residues. After removal of 5 bases from V and 5 bases from J, the junction contained 12 bases not matched to a gene. Germline lookup yields CDR1 MDHEN and CDR2 SYDVKM. The CDR3 nucleotides are TGTGCCAGCAGTAACCGGGACAGGGGGCGCCGATGGACCGGGGAGCTGTTTTTT. Translating it yields CASSNRDRGRRWTGELFF.

This chain connects TRBV4-1 to TRBJ2-5; the D gene is possibly TRBD1 (5 bases). Germline-derived CDR1 and CDR2 are MGHRA and YSYEKL. The V end lost 6 bases, the J end lost 2 bases, and 10 bases lay between the germline ends. The CDR3 spans 13 residues. CDR3 sequence (DNA): TGCGCCAGCAGTCGACAGCTTCAAGAGACCCAGTACTTC. It specifies CASSRQLQETQYF.

This clone was observed a handful of times. The V call is TRBV19, the J call TRBJ1-3; 7 bases match TRBD1. Germline assignment: CDR1 LNHDA and CDR2 SQIVND (reference sequence). V lost 5 bases and J lost 1; bases outside the gene matches: 2. This CDR3 comprises 14 residues. CDR3 sequence reads: CASSSRGSGNTIYF. The DNA of the CDR3 is TGTGCCAGTAGTTCCAGGGGGTCTGGAAACACCATATATTTT.

As regards this clone: One end of the junction is discordant with germline, which a read error may explain. The J gene is TRBJ2-5, the V gene TRBV6-5; D is unclear. Germline CDR1 is MNHEY and CDR2 is SVGAGI. This CDR3 region has 14 residues. The CDR3 loop reads CASSYSPRQEAQYF. DNA for the CDR3: TGTGCCAGCAGTTACTCCCCAAGGCAAGAGGCCCAGTACTTC.

The V and J genes are TRBV29-1 and TRBJ1-2, with D uncertain. Germline V lookup: CDR1 SQVTM, CDR2 ANQGSEA. V lost 1 base to trimming and J lost 4 bases, with 7 bases between them. The CDR3 is 12 amino acids. The CDR3 DNA is TGCAGCGTTGAAGGGCAGGCCTATGGCTACACCTTC. Translated: CSVEGQAYGYTF.

The chain is built from TRBV30 and TRBJ1-4; no clear D gene. This CDR3 contains 13 residues. V was shortened by 5 bases and J by 4 bases, with 11 bases between the two germline ends. Per the germline V gene, CDR1 is GTSNPN and CDR2 is SVGIG (reference sequence). The CDR3 DNA sequence: TGTGCCTGGGCCGGGGATGTTAATGAAAAACTGTTTTTT. It encodes CAWAGDVNEKLFF.

This chain connects TRBV9 to TRBJ2-1; 8 nucleotides agree with TRBD2. CDR1 SGDLS and CDR2 YYNGEE come from the germline V gene. V shed 7 bases and J 0 bases; nucleotides not matched to a gene: 3. The CDR3 has 14 amino acids. The CDR3 region has the DNA TGTGCCAGCGGACTAGCCCACTCCTACAATGAGCAGTTCTTC. Its protein is CASGLAHSYNEQFF.

This clone was observed a few times. V and J are TRBV7-2 and TRBJ1-2, with 8 bases that match TRBD1. There are 13 residues in the CDR3. Germline assignment: CDR1 SGHTA and CDR2 FQGNSA. Trimming removed 8 bases from V and 7 bases from J; junction bases left unmatched: 9. CDR3 in DNA: TGTGCCAGCTTGGGACAGGTCATTACTGGCTACACCTTC. Translation gives CASLGQVITGYTF.

The chain combines TRBV5-4 with TRBJ1-6, with D possibly being TRBD1 (5 bases). Germline loops: CDR1 SGHNT, CDR2 YYREEE (reference sequence). Deletions cut 6 bases from V and 8 bases from J, with 21 bases between. The CDR3 spans 16 residues. The CDR3: CASTRYAWGGHSPLHF. The CDR3 DNA reads as TGTGCCAGCACCAGATACGCGTGGGGCGGTCATTCACCCCTCCACTTT. Full variable domain (rest looked up from reference TRBV5-4 and TRBJ1-6): ETGVTQSPTHLIKTRGQQVTLRCSSQSGHNTVSWYQQALGQGPQFIFQYYREEENGRGNFPPRFSGLQFPNYSSELNVNALELDDSALYLCASTRYAWGGHSPLHFGNGTRLTVT.

The chain's CDR3 is CASSWGGAGTDTQYF. In nucleotides, the CDR3 is TGCGCCAGCAGCTGGGGAGGGGCAGGGACAGATACGCAGTATTTT. This chain connects TRBV5-1 to TRBJ2-3; TRBD2 aligns across 7 bases. Germline CDR1 reads SGHRS; CDR2 reads YFSETQ. V trimming: 3 bases; J trimming: 3 bases; junction bases outside the gene matches: 7. The CDR3 consists of 15 residues.

This chain joins TRBV2 and TRBJ2-7; unclear D gene. The CDR3 totals 13 residues. Per germline, CDR1 SNHLY and CDR2 FYNNEI. The V end was cut by 3 bases, the J end by 4 bases, with 10 bases between. CDR3 loop: CASSDEEDYEQYF. CDR3 DNA sequence: TGTGCCAGCAGTGACGAGGAAGATTACGAGCAGTACTTC.

This chain joins TRBV28 and TRBJ2-2, with a weak D call TRBD2 (5 bases). Deletions cut 7 bases from V and 3 bases from J, with 9 bases between. Germline V gene sequence: CDR1 MDHEN, CDR2 SYDVKM. The CDR3 has 13 residues. The CDR3 loop is CASTLAHTGELFF. DNA of the CDR3: TGTGCCAGCACCCTAGCCCACACCGGGGAGCTGTTTTTT.

The chain carries TRBV5-1 and TRBJ2-7; no definite D call. V lost 2 bases, J lost 1 base, and 7 bases lay in between. From germline, CDR1 is SGHRS and CDR2 YFSETQ. The CDR3 is made up of 13 amino acids. CDR3 DNA sequence: TGCGCCAGCAGCTTTCGCCAGTCCTACGAGCAGTACTTC. As protein: CASSFRQSYEQYF.